This TCR beta chain derives from a study of early stage breast cancer tumors. The CDR3 spans 16 residues. V was clipped by 0 bases and J by 7 bases, with 15 bases between them. Germline assignment: CDR1 MGHRA and CDR2 YSYEKL. The table came from immunoSEQ multiplex PCR; TCRdb's copy has only in-frame clones and leaves some out. The sample lists around 31,000 clones, roughly 80% occurring once. The receptor's source is a person in their forties with breast cancer. Material: blood. The chain combines TRBV4-1 with TRBJ2-2, with a possible D match to TRBD1 (5 bases). The CDR3 DNA reads as TGCGCCAGCAGCCAAGAAAATGCAGGGATAGTCGGGGAGCTGTTTTTT. Encoded protein: CASSQENAGIVGELFF.